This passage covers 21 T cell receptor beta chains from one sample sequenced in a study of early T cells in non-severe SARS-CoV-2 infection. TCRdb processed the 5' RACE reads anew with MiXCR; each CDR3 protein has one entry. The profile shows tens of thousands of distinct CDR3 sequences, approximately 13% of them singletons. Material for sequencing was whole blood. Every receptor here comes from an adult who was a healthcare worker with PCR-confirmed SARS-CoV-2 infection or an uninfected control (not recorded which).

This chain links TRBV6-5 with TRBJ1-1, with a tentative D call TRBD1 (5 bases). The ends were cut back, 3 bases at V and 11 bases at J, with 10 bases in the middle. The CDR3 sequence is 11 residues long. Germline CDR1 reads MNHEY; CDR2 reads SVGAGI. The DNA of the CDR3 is TGTGCCAGCAGTTATGGGGGAAAGGCTTTCTTT. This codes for CASSYGGKAFF.

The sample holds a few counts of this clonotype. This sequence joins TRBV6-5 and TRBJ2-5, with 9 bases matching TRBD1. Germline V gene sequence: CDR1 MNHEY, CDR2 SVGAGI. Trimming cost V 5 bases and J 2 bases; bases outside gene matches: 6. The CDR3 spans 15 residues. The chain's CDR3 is CASSGGTGNQETQYF. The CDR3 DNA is TGTGCCAGCAGTGGGGGGACAGGGAATCAAGAGACCCAGTACTTC.

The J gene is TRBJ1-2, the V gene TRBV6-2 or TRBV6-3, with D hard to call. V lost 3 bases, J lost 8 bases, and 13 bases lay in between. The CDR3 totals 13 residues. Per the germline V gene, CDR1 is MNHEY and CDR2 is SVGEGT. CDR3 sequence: CASSYVRGRGYTF. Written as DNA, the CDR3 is TGTGCCAGCAGTTATGTACGAGGCCGGGGCTACACCTTC.

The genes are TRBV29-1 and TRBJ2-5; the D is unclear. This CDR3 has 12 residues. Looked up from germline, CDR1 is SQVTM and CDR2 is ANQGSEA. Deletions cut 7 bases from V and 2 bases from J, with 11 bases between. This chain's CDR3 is CSAVPTQETQYF. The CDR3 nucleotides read TGCAGCGCCGTCCCCACTCAAGAGACCCAGTACTTC.

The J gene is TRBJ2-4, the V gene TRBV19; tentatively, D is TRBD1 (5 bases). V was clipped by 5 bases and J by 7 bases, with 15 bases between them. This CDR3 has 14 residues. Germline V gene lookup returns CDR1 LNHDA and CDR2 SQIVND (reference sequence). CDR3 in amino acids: CASSVRWQGNIQYF. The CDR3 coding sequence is TGTGCCAGTAGTGTCCGATGGCAGGGTAACATTCAGTACTTC.

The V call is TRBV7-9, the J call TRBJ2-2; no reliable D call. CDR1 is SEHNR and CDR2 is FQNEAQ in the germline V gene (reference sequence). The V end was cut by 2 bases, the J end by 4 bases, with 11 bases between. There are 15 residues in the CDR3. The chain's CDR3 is CASSLSARATGELFF. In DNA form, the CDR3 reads TGTGCCAGCAGCTTAAGTGCTAGGGCCACCGGGGAGCTGTTTTTT.

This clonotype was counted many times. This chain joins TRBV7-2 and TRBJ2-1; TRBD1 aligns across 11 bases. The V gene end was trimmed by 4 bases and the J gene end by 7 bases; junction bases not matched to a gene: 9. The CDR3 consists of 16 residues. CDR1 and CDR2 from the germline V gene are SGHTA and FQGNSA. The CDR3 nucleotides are TGTGCCAGCAGCTCCCTCGGGACAGGGGGGATAAATGAGCAGTTCTTC. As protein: CASSSLGTGGINEQFF.

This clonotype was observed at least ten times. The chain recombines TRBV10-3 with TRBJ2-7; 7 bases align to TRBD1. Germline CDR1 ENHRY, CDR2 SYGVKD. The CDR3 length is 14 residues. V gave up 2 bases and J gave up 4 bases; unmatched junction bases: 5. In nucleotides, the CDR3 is TGTGCCATCAGTGAGCAGACAGGGACGTACGAGCAGTACTTC. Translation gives CAISEQTGTYEQYF.

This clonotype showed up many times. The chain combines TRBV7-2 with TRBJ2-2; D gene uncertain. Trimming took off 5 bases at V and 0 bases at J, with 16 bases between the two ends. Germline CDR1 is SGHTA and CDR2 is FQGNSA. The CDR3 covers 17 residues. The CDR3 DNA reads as TGTGCCAGCAGCCCCCATGGTCCAAGGCCGAACACCGGGGAGCTGTTTTTT. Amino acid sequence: CASSPHGPRPNTGELFF.

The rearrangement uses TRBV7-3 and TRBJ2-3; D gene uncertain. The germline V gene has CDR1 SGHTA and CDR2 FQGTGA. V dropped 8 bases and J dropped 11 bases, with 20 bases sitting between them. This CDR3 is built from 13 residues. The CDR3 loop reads CASGTSEASRQYF. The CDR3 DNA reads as TGTGCCAGCGGTACCTCAGAGGCTAGTCGGCAGTATTTT.

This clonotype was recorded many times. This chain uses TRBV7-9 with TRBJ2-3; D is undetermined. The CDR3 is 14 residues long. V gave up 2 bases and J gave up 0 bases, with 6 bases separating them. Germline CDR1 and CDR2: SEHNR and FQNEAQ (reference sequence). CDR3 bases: TGTGCCAGCAGCTTATGGGTTAGCACAGATACGCAGTATTTT. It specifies CASSLWVSTDTQYF.

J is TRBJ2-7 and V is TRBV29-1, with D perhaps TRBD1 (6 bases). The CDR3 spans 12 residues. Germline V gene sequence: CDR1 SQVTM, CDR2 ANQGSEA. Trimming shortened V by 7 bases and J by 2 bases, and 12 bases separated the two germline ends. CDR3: CSGWDTAYEQYF. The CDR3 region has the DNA TGCAGCGGATGGGACACGGCCTACGAGCAGTACTTC.

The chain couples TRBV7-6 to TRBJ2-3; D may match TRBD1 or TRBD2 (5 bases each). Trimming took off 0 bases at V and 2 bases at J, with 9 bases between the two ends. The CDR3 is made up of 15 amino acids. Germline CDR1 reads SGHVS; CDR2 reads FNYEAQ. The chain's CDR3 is CASSLAGTDTDTQYF. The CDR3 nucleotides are TGTGCCAGCAGCTTAGCAGGGACCGACACAGATACGCAGTATTTT. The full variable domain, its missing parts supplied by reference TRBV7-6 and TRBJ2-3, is GAGVSQSPRYKVTKRGQDVALRCDPISGHVSLYWYRQALGQGPEFLTYFNYEAQQDKSGLPNDRFSAERPEGSISTLTIQRTEQRDSAMYRCASSLAGTDTDTQYFGPGTRLTVL.

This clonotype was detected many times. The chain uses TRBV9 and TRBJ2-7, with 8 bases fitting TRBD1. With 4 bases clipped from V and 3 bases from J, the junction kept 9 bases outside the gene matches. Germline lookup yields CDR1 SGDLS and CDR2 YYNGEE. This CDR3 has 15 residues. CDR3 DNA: TGTGCCAGCAGCCAAGGACAGGGCCACAACTACGAGCAGTACTTC. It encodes CASSQGQGHNYEQYF.

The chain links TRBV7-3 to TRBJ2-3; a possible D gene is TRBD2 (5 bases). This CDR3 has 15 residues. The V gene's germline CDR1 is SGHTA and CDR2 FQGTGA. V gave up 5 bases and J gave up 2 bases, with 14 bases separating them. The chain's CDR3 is CASSPEVQATDTQYF. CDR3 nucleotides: TGTGCCAGCAGCCCGGAGGTCCAAGCCACAGATACGCAGTATTTT. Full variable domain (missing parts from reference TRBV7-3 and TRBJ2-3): GAGVSQTPSNKVTEKGKYVELRCDPISGHTALYWYRQSLGQGPEFLIYFQGTGAADDSGLPNDRFFAVRPEGSVSTLKIQRTERGDSAVYLCASSPEVQATDTQYFGPGTRLTVL.

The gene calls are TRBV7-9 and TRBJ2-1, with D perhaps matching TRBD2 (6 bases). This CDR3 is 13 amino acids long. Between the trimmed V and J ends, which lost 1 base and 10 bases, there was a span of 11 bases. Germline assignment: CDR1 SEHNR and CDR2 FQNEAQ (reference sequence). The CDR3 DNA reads TGTGCCAGCAGCTTAGTTGGAGGGTCGGAGCAGTTCTTC. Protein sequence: CASSLVGGSEQFF.

The CDR3 coding sequence is TGTGCCAGCAGTGACAGGGGGGGCCAGCCCCAGCATTTT. This gives the protein CASSDRGGQPQHF. This rearrangement joins TRBV6-1 to TRBJ1-5, with 7 nucleotides matching TRBD1. V trimming: 3 bases; J trimming: 7 bases; junction bases outside the gene matches: 3. Germline CDR1 and CDR2: MNHNS and SASEGT. This CDR3 is 13 amino acids long.

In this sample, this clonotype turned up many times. DNA for the CDR3: TGTGCCACCAGTGATTTTAGGGCTACTGAAGCTTTCTTT. Protein: CATSDFRATEAFF. The genes are TRBV24-1 and TRBJ1-1; D is undetermined. V gave up 1 base and J gave up 5 bases, with 7 bases separating them. Germline lookup yields CDR1 KGHDR and CDR2 SFDVKD. The CDR3 has 13 amino acids.

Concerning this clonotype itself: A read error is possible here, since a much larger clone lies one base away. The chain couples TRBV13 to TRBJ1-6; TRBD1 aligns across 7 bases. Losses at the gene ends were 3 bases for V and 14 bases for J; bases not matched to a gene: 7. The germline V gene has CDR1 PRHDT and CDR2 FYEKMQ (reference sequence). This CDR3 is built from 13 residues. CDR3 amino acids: CASSFGTEGTLHF. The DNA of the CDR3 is TGTGCCAGCAGCTTCGGGACAGAAGGAACCCTCCACTTT.

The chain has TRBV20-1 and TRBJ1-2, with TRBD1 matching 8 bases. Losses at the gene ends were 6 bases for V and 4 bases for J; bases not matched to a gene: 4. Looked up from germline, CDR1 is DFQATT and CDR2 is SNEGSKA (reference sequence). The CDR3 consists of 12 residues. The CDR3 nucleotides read TGCAGTGCCGGACAGGGAAGCTATGGCTACACCTTC. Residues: CSAGQGSYGYTF.

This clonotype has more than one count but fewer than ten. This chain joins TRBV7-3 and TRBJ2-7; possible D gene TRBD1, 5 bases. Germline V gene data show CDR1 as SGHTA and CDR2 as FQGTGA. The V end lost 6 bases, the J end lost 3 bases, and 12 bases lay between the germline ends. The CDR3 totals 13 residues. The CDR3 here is CASRPTGSYEQYF. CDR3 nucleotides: TGTGCCAGCAGGCCCACAGGTAGCTACGAGCAGTACTTC.